The rows below give T cell receptor beta chains drawn from one sample of a study of blood T cells in healthy people across ages. Via MiXCR, TCRdb re-called the 5' RACE reads, giving one row per CDR3 protein. The table has approximately 790,000 distinct CDR3 sequences, roughly 60% seen once. Sequencing was carried out using blood. Receptor source: a man younger than 40 in good health. The CDR3 runs from the conserved cysteine through the conserved F or W. The order of the fields is V gene, clone size, D gene, J gene, CDR3 DNA, CDR3 protein. A D gene is named only where the DNA matches it firmly. Expanded clones are given a class, and other clones once, few, many or no size at all.

TRBV7-6	NA	NA	TRBJ2-7	TGTGCCAGCAGCCAAGTGGGAGGGCAGGGGGCGCTCGAGCAGTACTTC	CASSQVGGQGALEQYF
TRBV4-3	few	NA	TRBJ2-1	TGCGCCAGCAGCCAAGCTGACACCGGGTACAATGAGCAGTTCTTC	CASSQADTGYNEQFF
TRBV5-1	NA	TRBD1	TRBJ2-1	TGCGCCAGCAGGGAGGACAGGGGCCACAATGAGCAGTTCTTC	CASREDRGHNEQFF
TRBV24-1	NA	TRBD1	TRBJ2-7	TGTGCCACCAGTGATTCGGACAGGGCACCCTACGAGCAGTACTTC	CATSDSDRAPYEQYF
TRBV24-1	NA	NA	TRBJ2-3	TGTACCACCAGTGGGTTCAACACAGATACGCAGTATTTT	CTTSGFNTDTQYF
TRBV5-1	once	TRBD1	TRBJ2-3	TGCGCCAGCAGCTCCGGGACAGTCCGCACAGATACGCAGTATTTT	CASSSGTVRTDTQYF
TRBV20-1	NA	NA	TRBJ2-7	TGCAGTGCTATTGGACAAGATTACGAGCAGTACTTC	CSAIGQDYEQYF
TRBV4-3	NA	NA	TRBJ2-7	TGCGCCAGCAGCCAAGATGTCAAAGGACTATATTTCTACGAGCAGTACTTC	CASSQDVKGLYFYEQYF
TRBV4-3	once	NA	TRBJ1-2	TGCGCCAGCAGCCAAGATATTCAGGCTACAAACTATGGCTACACCTTC	CASSQDIQATNYGYTF
TRBV28	NA	TRBD2	TRBJ2-3	TGTGCCAGCAGCGGGGGGGCTCACCTCACAGATACGCAGTATTTT	CASSGGAHLTDTQYF
TRBV12-3/TRBV12-4	few	TRBD1	TRBJ2-1	TGTGCCAGCAGTTTAGGGACAGGGCTGTCCAATGAGCAGTTCTTC	CASSLGTGLSNEQFF
TRBV5-1	NA	NA	TRBJ2-3	TGCGCCAGCAGCTTGTCCCAATACACAGATACGCAGTATTTT	CASSLSQYTDTQYF
TRBV21-1	NA	NA	TRBJ1-4	TGTGCCAGCAGCAAAACTCAGGTCGCTAATGAAAAACTGTTTTTT	CASSKTQVANEKLFF
TRBV11-1	once	TRBD1	TRBJ2-4	TGTGCCAGCAGCTACAACCGGGACAGGGTGGCCAAAAACATTCAGTACTTC	CASSYNRDRVAKNIQYF
TRBV29-1	few	NA	TRBJ1-1	TGCAGCGTTGCTCGACAGAGCCAGAACACTGAAGCTTTCTTT	CSVARQSQNTEAFF
TRBV9	many	NA	TRBJ1-4	TGTGCCAGCAGCGTACTGGGGGCCCCTGAAAAACTGTTTTTT	CASSVLGAPEKLFF
TRBV12-5	NA	NA	TRBJ2-4	TGTGCTAGTGGTTCAGACGGGGCCAAAAACATTCAGTACTTC	CASGSDGAKNIQYF
TRBV2	NA	TRBD2	TRBJ2-1	TGTGCCAGCAGTGGGACTCTAGCGGGGGGGGGTAATGAGCAGTTCTTC	CASSGTLAGGGNEQFF
TRBV5-1	NA	NA	TRBJ2-2	TGCGCCAGCAGCATACAGGTTAACACCGGGGAGCTGTTTTTT	CASSIQVNTGELFF
TRBV30	NA	NA	TRBJ2-5	TGTGCCTGGAGCGTCGGAGGTAGCCAAGAGACCCAGTACTTC	CAWSVGGSQETQYF
TRBV7-9	NA	NA	TRBJ2-1	TGTGCCAGCAGCTTTATTACAATACAGGGCCATGAGCAGTTCTTC	CASSFITIQGHEQFF
TRBV20-1	many	TRBD2	TRBJ2-3	TGCAGTGCTTGGACTAGCGGGGGTTATACGCAGTATTTT	CSAWTSGGYTQYF
TRBV6-2/TRBV6-3	NA	TRBD2	TRBJ2-1	TGTGCCAGCAGTTACTCGAGTCTAGCGGGGGGCGATGAGCAGTTCTTC	CASSYSSLAGGDEQFF
TRBV3-1	few	NA	TRBJ2-6	TGTGCCAGCAGCCAAGGAGCGCAGGGGATGTGGGGGGCCAACGTCCTGACTTTC	CASSQGAQGMWGANVLTF
TRBV20-1	NA	TRBD1	TRBJ1-2	TGCAGTGCTAGAATAGACAGGGAAGTGTATGGCTACACCTTC	CSARIDREVYGYTF
TRBV28	few	NA	TRBJ2-7	TGTGCCAGCAGATTCAGGGGCCTCACCTACGAGCAGTACTTC	CASRFRGLTYEQYF
TRBV20-1	once	TRBD1	TRBJ2-7	TGCAGTGCTGTACCGGGACAGCGAGCCTACGAGCAGTACTTC	CSAVPGQRAYEQYF
TRBV10-3	NA	NA	TRBJ2-3	TGTGCCATCAAAGGGCGGGGACAGAAGTTAACAGATACGCAGTATTTT	CAIKGRGQKLTDTQYF
TRBV13	few	TRBD1	TRBJ2-7	TGTGCCAGCAGCTTAGGGGGACAGGGTGGGAACGAGCAGTACTTC	CASSLGGQGGNEQYF
TRBV14	NA	NA	TRBJ2-3	TGTGCCAGCAGCCGAGAGGAAGGCCGGGACCTCACAGATACGCAGTATTTT	CASSREEGRDLTDTQYF
TRBV7-3	NA	TRBD2	TRBJ2-3	TGTGCCAGCAGCTTAAGGGGTCTAGCGGGCCGCACAGATACGCAGTATTTT	CASSLRGLAGRTDTQYF
TRBV9	NA	NA	TRBJ2-1	TGTGCCAGCAGCGTAAGGCAGAGCTCCTACAATGAGCAGTTCTTC	CASSVRQSSYNEQFF
TRBV21-1	NA	NA	TRBJ2-7	TGTGCCAGCAGCAAAGCCCCGGGACAGATATACGAGCAGTACTTC	CASSKAPGQIYEQYF
TRBV4-3	few	NA	TRBJ2-1	TGCGCCAGCAGCCGGGGGGCTAGTGAGCAGTTCTTC	CASSRGASEQFF
TRBV7-9	NA	NA	TRBJ1-5	TGTGCCAGCAGCCCGGACGGCCAACTTAAGCATTTT	CASSPDGQLKHF
TRBV3-1	NA	NA	TRBJ2-5	TGTGCCAGCAGCCAGGCCATGGGCCTCCCGGAGACCCAGTACTTC	CASSQAMGLPETQYF
TRBV6-2/TRBV6-3	few	TRBD1	TRBJ1-2	TGTGCCAGCAGTACCCGGGACAGGTGGATTAACTATGGCTACACCTTC	CASSTRDRWINYGYTF
TRBV28	NA	NA	TRBJ1-2	TGTACCAGCAGTTTTGAAAGGATGAGCTATGGCTACACCTTC	CTSSFERMSYGYTF
TRBV28	many	NA	TRBJ2-1	TGTGCCAGCAGTTTAGGGGGACCCCTACTAAATGAGCAGTTCTTC	CASSLGGPLLNEQFF
TRBV12-3/TRBV12-4	NA	TRBD1	TRBJ2-4	TGTGCCAGCAGTTTGCAGGGGGCTGCCAAAAACATTCAGTACTTC	CASSLQGAAKNIQYF
TRBV4-3	NA	NA	TRBJ2-4	TGCGCCAGCAGCCAAGATGTGGGGGCCAGGGAGCAGTACTTC	CASSQDVGAREQYF
TRBV20-1	NA	NA	TRBJ2-5	TGCAGCTCCAAGGCCTGGGTAGAAGAGACCCAGTACTTC	CSSKAWVEETQYF
TRBV7-9	NA	NA	TRBJ2-2	TGTGCCAGCAGCTTAGGCCGGGTTGGACATATGAACACCGGGGAGCTGTTTTTT	CASSLGRVGHMNTGELFF
TRBV5-1	few	NA	TRBJ1-1	TGCGCCAGCAGCGAGCCGGGGGAGGTCACTGAAGCTTTCTTT	CASSEPGEVTEAFF
TRBV9	NA	NA	TRBJ1-2	TGTGCCAGCAGCGTAATTACGGGGGATGGCTACACCTTC	CASSVITGDGYTF
TRBV7-9	NA	NA	TRBJ2-7	TGTGCCAGCAGCTCCGGACATAACTCCTACGAGCAGTACTTC	CASSSGHNSYEQYF
TRBV27	NA	NA	TRBJ1-2	TGTGCCAGCAGTTTCGAGGCAGGGGATGGCTACACCTTC	CASSFEAGDGYTF
TRBV6-1	NA	NA	TRBJ1-5	TGTGCCAGCAGTGTCCAGACTAGCAATCAGCCCCAGCATTTT	CASSVQTSNQPQHF
TRBV7-2	NA	NA	TRBJ2-1	TGTGCCAGCAACCCTCTATCCAGTAGCGATGAGCAGTTCTTC	CASNPLSSSDEQFF
TRBV4-2	few	TRBD2	TRBJ2-7	TGTGCCAGCAGCCAAGGGACTAGCGACTACTCCTACGAGCAGTACTTC	CASSQGTSDYSYEQYF
TRBV6-5	few	TRBD2	TRBJ2-7	TGTGCCAGCAGCATAGCGGGGACATCCTCCTACGAGCAGTACTTC	CASSIAGTSSYEQYF
TRBV24-1	NA	TRBD1	TRBJ2-1	TGTGCCACCAGTGATTGGACAGGGGGTTCCTACAATGAGCAGTTCTTC	CATSDWTGGSYNEQFF
TRBV4-3	few	NA	TRBJ1-6	TGCGCCAGCAGCCAAGACCTGGCAGTATATAATTCACCCCTCCACTTT	CASSQDLAVYNSPLHF
TRBV5-5	few	NA	TRBJ2-7	TGTGCCAGCAGCTTGGTGGGTTTCTACGAGCAGTACTTC	CASSLVGFYEQYF